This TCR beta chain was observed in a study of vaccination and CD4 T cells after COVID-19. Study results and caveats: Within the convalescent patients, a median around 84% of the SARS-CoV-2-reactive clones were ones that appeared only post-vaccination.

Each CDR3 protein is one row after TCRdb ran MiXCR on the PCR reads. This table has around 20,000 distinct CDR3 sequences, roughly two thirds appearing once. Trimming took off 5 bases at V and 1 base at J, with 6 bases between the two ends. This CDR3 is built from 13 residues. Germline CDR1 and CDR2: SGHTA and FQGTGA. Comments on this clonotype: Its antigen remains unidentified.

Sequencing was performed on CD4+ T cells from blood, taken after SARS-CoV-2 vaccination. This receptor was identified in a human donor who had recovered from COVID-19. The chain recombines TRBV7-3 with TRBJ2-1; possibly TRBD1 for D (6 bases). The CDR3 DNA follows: TGTGCCAGCAGCAGGGGGTCCTACAATGAGCAGTTCTTC. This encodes CASSRGSYNEQFF.